This entry lists 22 T cell receptor beta chains sequenced from one sample in a study of cytomegalovirus exposure and HLA in healthy donors. The primer mix had 60 Vbeta and 13 Jbeta primers. The data were produced by immunoSEQ multiplex PCR, yet TCRdb's version contains in-frame clones alone and is incomplete. The sample lists some 150,000 clones, approximately 84% occurring once. Specimen: PBMCs. Receptors were obtained from a man younger than 40 in good health and CMV-seropositive.

In its sample, this clone was seen many times. The chain uses TRBV5-5 and TRBJ1-5; D ambiguous. CDR1 is SGHKS and CDR2 is YYEKEE in the germline V gene (reference sequence). The CDR3 is made up of 15 amino acids. The ends were cut back, 4 bases at V and 7 bases at J, with 18 bases in the middle. CDR3 DNA sequence: TGTGCCAGCAGCCTGGAAGAGGGTTTAGGGCAGCCCCAGCATTTT. It is translated as CASSLEEGLGQPQHF.

The chain joins TRBV6-6 to TRBJ1-1, with D possibly matching TRBD1 (5 bases). With 6 bases removed from V and 4 bases from J, the gap between germline ends came to 9 bases. Germline values: CDR1 MNHNY, CDR2 SVGAGI (reference sequence). The CDR3 extends over 12 amino acids. This CDR3 reads CASRGRGTEAFF. Here the CDR3 DNA reads TGTGCCAGCAGGGGGAGGGGCACTGAAGCTTTCTTT.

This sequence joins TRBV6-1 and TRBJ1-2, with 9 bases lining up with TRBD1. The CDR3 covers 15 residues. Germline loops: CDR1 MNHNS, CDR2 SASEGT. With V trimmed by 6 bases and J by 2 bases, 7 bases remained unmatched. CDR3 region: CASRMPGQGNYGYTF. CDR3 DNA: TGTGCCAGCAGGATGCCGGGACAGGGCAACTATGGCTACACCTTC.

The sample holds a few counts of this clone. The chain couples TRBV18 to TRBJ1-1; 7 bases are shared with TRBD1. The CDR3 loop spans 16 amino acids. Germline assignment: CDR1 KGHSH and CDR2 LQKENI. The trim removed 1 base at V and 4 bases at J, leaving 9 bases unmatched. CDR3 in amino acids: CASSPREGARSTEAFF. Written as DNA, the CDR3 is TGTGCCAGCTCACCACGCGAGGGGGCGCGGAGCACTGAAGCTTTCTTT.

This clone was counted a few times. This chain uses TRBV7-9 with TRBJ1-1; no reliable D call. CDR3 length equals 13 residues. Trimming shortened V by 5 bases and J by 1 base, and 8 bases separated the two germline ends. Germline assignment: CDR1 SEHNR and CDR2 FQNEAQ (reference sequence). This CDR3 is CASSRDSNTEAFF. The CDR3 DNA follows: TGTGCCAGCAGCCGAGATTCGAACACTGAAGCTTTCTTT.

This clone was seen at least ten times. CDR3 nucleotide sequence: TGTGCCAGCAGCGCGGGACCTTATAATTCACCCCTCCACTTT. Translating gives CASSAGPYNSPLHF. The chain couples TRBV6-1 to TRBJ1-6, with a possible D match to TRBD1 (5 bases). Trimming removed 6 bases at V and 4 bases at J, with 10 bases between. CDR3 length equals 14 residues. CDR1 and CDR2 from the germline V gene are MNHNS and SASEGT.

CDR3 protein: CASSYPSGGTQYF. CDR3 coding DNA: TGTGCCAGCAGTTACCCGTCCGGAGGTACGCAGTATTTT. The V call is TRBV6-5, the J call TRBJ2-3; possible D gene TRBD2, 5 bases. V shed 2 bases and J shed 8 bases, with 11 bases lying between them. This CDR3 has 13 amino acids. Germline CDR1 is MNHEY and CDR2 is SVGAGI.

This chain connects TRBV7-6 to TRBJ2-4, with D perhaps matching TRBD1 (6 bases). Germline V gives CDR1 SGHVS, CDR2 FNYEAQ. Between the trimmed V and J ends, which lost 1 base and 1 base, there was a span of 11 bases. The CDR3 extends over 16 amino acids. The CDR3 here is CASSLDRVGAKNIQYF. The CDR3 DNA follows: TGTGCCAGCAGCTTAGACAGGGTTGGGGCCAAAAACATTCAGTACTTC. The variable domain in full, completed from reference TRBV7-6 and TRBJ2-4, reads GAGVSQSPRYKVTKRGQDVALRCDPISGHVSLYWYRQALGQGPEFLTYFNYEAQQDKSGLPNDRFSAERPEGSISTLTIQRTEQRDSAMYRCASSLDRVGAKNIQYFGAGTRLSVL.

The genes are TRBV18 and TRBJ2-5, with a weak D call TRBD1 (6 bases). The CDR3 loop spans 14 amino acids. The germline CDR1 and CDR2 sequences are KGHSH and LQKENI. V shed 3 bases and J shed 5 bases, with 13 bases lying between them. The CDR3 reads CASSPSRGQETQYF. In DNA form, the CDR3 reads TGTGCCAGCTCACCGTCCAGGGGTCAGGAGACCCAGTACTTC.

The chain employs TRBV23-1 and TRBJ2-5, with a weak D call TRBD1 (6 bases). TRBV23-1 falls under the ORF class, with uncertain function. The CDR3 extends over 11 amino acids. Between the trimmed V and J ends, which lost 6 bases and 7 bases, there was a span of 9 bases. The CDR3 protein is CASRRGMTQYF. DNA for the CDR3: TGCGCCAGCAGGAGGGGGATGACCCAGTACTTC.

V gene TRBV4-2 combines with J gene TRBJ2-1; D uncertain. Per germline, CDR1 LGHNA and CDR2 YNFKEQ. With 0 bases removed from V and 9 bases from J, the gap between germline ends came to 6 bases. The CDR3 runs to 12 residues. The CDR3 reads CASSQDVREQFF. In nucleotides, the CDR3 is TGTGCCAGCAGCCAAGATGTTCGTGAGCAGTTCTTC.

Comments on this clone: The same CDR3 also results from other DNA sequences found in this sample. This chain links TRBV2 with TRBJ2-7, with TRBD2 matching 9 bases. The junction had 4 bases not matched to a gene; V was cut back by 7 bases and J by 0 bases. The V gene's germline CDR1 is SNHLY and CDR2 FYNNEI. The CDR3 runs to 14 residues. The CDR3 region has the DNA TGTGCCAGCAAAGGTAGCGGGAGCTCCTACGAGCAGTACTTC. This translates into CASKGSGSSYEQYF.

The chain combines TRBV9 with TRBJ2-2; D gene uncertain. CDR3 length equals 15 residues. Trimming left V 0 bases short and J 4 bases short, with 10 bases between. The V gene's germline CDR1 is SGDLS and CDR2 YYNGEE. The CDR3 sequence is CASSVEPLRTGELFF. Here the CDR3 DNA reads TGTGCCAGCAGCGTAGAGCCGTTGCGCACCGGGGAGCTGTTTTTT.

The J gene is TRBJ2-2, the V gene TRBV7-9; TRBD2 aligns across 13 bases. The V gene's germline CDR1 is SEHNR and CDR2 FQNEAQ (reference sequence). CDR3 length equals 17 residues. Trimming took 3 bases from V and 2 from J; bases not matched to a gene: 3. The CDR3 coding sequence is TGTGCCAGCAGCTTTGGACTAGCGGGAGATAACACCGGGGAGCTGTTTTTT. Encoded protein: CASSFGLAGDNTGELFF.

The count of this clone is one. The rearrangement joins TRBV28 to TRBJ1-1; no clear D gene. Germline values: CDR1 MDHEN, CDR2 SYDVKM. The CDR3 extends over 13 amino acids. With 8 bases removed from V and 0 bases from J, the gap between germline ends came to 10 bases. The CDR3: CASAITVNTEAFF. CDR3 nucleotides: TGTGCCAGCGCTATTACGGTGAACACTGAAGCTTTCTTT.

The rearrangement joins TRBV7-2 to TRBJ1-1; D may be TRBD1 (5 bases). Germline V gene data show CDR1 as SGHTA and CDR2 as FQGNSA. V lost 0 bases, J lost 3 bases, and 8 bases lay in between. CDR3 size: 14 residues. CDR3 region: CASSLAGVDTEAFF. The CDR3 region has the DNA TGTGCCAGCAGCTTAGCAGGGGTGGACACTGAAGCTTTCTTT.

CDR3 nucleotide sequence: TGCGCCAGCAGCTTGGGGGACAGGGGAATCACAGATACGCAGTATTTT. Its protein is CASSLGDRGITDTQYF. V usage is TRBV5-1 and J usage is TRBJ2-3; TRBD1 matches at 10 bases. CDR1 and CDR2 (germline): SGHRS, YFSETQ. This CDR3 spans 16 amino acids. V shed 0 bases, J shed 2 bases, and the junction held 3 bases outside the gene matches.

The gene calls are TRBV29-1 and TRBJ2-7, with D possibly matching TRBD1 (5 bases). V was pared by 7 bases and J by 1 base, with 8 bases between. The length of the CDR3 is 11 residues. The germline gives CDR1 SQVTM, CDR2 ANQGSEA. This CDR3 reads CSAGWSYEQYF. Written as DNA, the CDR3 is TGCAGCGCAGGGTGGTCCTACGAGCAGTACTTC.

The chain links TRBV27 to TRBJ2-3; D is unclear. This CDR3 is 14 amino acids long. The germline V gene encodes CDR1 MNHEY and CDR2 SMNVEV (reference sequence). Trimming removed 2 bases from V and 2 bases from J, with 8 bases in between. The CDR3 sequence is CASSLASTTDTQYF. The CDR3 DNA reads as TGTGCCAGCAGTTTAGCCAGTACCACAGATACGCAGTATTTT.

This CDR3 is CASSLGAFEAFF. Here the CDR3 DNA reads TGTGCCAGCAGCTTAGGGGCTTTTGAAGCTTTCTTT. The rearrangement links TRBV7-9 to TRBJ1-1, with D hard to call. CDR3 length: 12 amino acids. Germline V gene lookup returns CDR1 SEHNR and CDR2 FQNEAQ (reference sequence). Deletions cut 1 base from V and 7 bases from J, with 7 bases between.

The table lists this clone with a count of one. This chain joins TRBV9 and TRBJ2-7; the match to TRBD2 covers 11 bases. J gave up 3 bases and V 0 bases, and 5 bases lay outside the gene matches. The CDR3 is made up of 16 amino acids. Germline lookup yields CDR1 SGDLS and CDR2 YYNGEE. CDR3 sequence: CASSVAALAGGYEQYF. The CDR3 nucleotides are TGTGCCAGCAGCGTAGCGGCTCTAGCGGGGGGCTACGAGCAGTACTTC.

This chain joins TRBV30 and TRBJ2-1, with 14 bases that match TRBD2. Germline trimming cut 1 base from V and 8 bases from J; bases unmatched to any gene: 4. CDR3 length equals 15 residues. The germline gives CDR1 GTSNPN, CDR2 SVGIG (reference sequence). The CDR3 nucleotides are TGTGCCTGGAGTGCGACTAGCGGGGGGGTTTATGAGCAGTTCTTC. Protein: CAWSATSGGVYEQFF.